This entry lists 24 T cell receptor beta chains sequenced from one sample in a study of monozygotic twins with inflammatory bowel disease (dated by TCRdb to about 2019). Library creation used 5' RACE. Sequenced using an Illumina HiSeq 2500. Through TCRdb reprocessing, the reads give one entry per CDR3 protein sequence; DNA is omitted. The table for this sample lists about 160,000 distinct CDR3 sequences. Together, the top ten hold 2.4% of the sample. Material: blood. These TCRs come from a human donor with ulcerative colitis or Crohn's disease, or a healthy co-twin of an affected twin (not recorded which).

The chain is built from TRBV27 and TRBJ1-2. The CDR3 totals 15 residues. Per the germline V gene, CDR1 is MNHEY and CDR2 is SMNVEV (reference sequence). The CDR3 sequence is CASSYTLGANYGYTF.

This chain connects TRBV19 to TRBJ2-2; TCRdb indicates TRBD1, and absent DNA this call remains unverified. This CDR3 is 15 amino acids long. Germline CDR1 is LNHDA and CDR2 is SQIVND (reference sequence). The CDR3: CASSIDLRGTGELFF. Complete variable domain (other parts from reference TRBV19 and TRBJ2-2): DGGITQSPKYLFRKEGQNVTLSCEQNLNHDAMYWYRQDPGQGLRLIYYSQIVNDFQKGDIAEGYSVSREKKESFPLTVTSAQKNPTAFYLCASSIDLRGTGELFFGEGSRLTVL.

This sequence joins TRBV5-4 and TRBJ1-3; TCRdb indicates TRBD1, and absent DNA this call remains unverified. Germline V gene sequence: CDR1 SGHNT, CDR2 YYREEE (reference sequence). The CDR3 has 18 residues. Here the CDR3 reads CASSLEPGTAPSGNTIYF.

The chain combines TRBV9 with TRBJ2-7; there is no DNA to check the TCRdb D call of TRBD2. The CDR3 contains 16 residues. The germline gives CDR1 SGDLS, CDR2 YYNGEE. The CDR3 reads CASSSQRLAGSYEQYF.

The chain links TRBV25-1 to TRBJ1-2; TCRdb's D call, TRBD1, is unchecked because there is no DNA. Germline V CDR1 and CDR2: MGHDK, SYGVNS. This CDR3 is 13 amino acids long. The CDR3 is CASSRQTNYGYTF.

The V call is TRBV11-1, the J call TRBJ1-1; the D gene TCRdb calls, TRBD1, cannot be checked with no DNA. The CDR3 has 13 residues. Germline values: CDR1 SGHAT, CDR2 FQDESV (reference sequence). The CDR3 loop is CASSYRVPTEAFF.

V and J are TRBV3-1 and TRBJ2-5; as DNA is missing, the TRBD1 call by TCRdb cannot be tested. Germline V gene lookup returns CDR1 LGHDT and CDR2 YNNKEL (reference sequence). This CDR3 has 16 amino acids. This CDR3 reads CASSRTGPSYQETQYF.

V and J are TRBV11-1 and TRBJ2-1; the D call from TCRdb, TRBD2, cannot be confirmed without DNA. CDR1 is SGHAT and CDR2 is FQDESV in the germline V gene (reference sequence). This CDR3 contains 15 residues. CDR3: CASSLLSGINNEQFF.

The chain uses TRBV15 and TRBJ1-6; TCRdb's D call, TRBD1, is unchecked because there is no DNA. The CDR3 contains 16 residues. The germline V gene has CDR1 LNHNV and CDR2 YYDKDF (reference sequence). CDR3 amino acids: CATSDGGQNYNSPLHF.

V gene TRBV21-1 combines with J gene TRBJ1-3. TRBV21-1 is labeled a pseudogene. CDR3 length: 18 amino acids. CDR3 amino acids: CASSKAGTALLSGNTIYF.

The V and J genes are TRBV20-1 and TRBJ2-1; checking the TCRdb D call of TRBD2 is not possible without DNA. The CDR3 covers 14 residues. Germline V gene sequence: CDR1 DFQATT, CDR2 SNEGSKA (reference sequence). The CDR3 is CSASPAGGYNEQFF.

CDR3 region: CSAGTGLNTGELFF. V usage is TRBV29-1 and J usage is TRBJ2-2; no DNA is available, so the TRBD1 call from TCRdb remains unchecked. The germline gives CDR1 SQVTM, CDR2 ANQGSEA. The CDR3 runs to 14 residues.

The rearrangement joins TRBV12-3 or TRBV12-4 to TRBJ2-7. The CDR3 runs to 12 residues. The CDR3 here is CASSFRRYEQYF.

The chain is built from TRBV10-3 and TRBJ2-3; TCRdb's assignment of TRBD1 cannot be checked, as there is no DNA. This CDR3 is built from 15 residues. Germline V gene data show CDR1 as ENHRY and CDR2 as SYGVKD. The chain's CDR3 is CAISESKGGTDTQYF.

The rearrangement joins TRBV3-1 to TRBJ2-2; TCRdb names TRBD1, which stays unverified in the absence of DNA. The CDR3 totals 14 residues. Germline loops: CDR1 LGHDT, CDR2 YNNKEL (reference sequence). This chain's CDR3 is CASRQGPNTGELFF.

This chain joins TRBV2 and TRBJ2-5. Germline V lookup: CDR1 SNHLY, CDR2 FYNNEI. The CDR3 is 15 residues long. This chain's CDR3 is CASTRREGHRETQYF.

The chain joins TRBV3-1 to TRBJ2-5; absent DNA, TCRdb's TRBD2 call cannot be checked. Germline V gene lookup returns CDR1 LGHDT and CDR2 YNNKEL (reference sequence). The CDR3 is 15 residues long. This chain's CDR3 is CASSQVGVIQETQYF.

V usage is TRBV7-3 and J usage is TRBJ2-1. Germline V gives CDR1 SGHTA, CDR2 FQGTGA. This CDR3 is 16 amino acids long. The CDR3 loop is CASSPSRPSSYNEQFF.

The CDR3 here is CASSGSGVYEQYF. The V gene is TRBV12-3 or TRBV12-4, the J gene TRBJ2-7; TCRdb indicates TRBD2, and absent DNA this call remains unverified. CDR3 length: 13 amino acids.

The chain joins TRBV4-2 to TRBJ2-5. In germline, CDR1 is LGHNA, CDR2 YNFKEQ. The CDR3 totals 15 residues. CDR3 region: CASSQDRADQETQYF.

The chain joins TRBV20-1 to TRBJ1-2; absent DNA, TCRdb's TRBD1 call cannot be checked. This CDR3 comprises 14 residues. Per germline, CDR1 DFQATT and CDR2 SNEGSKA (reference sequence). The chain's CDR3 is CSARALSAGYGYTF.

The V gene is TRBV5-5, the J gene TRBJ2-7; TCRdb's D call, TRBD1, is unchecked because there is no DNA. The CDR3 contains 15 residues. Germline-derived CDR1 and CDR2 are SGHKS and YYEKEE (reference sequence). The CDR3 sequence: CASSPGPLSSYEQYF.

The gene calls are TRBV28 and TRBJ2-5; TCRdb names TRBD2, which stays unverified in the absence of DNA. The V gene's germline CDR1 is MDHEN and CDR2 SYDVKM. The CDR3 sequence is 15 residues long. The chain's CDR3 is CASRLTSAIQETQYF.

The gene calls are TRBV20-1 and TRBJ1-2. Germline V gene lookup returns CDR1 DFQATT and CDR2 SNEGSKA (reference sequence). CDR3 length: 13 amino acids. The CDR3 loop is CSASEGRGDGYTF.